This T cell receptor beta chain stems from a study of T cell responses to AZD1222 COVID-19 vaccine. Points from the study as a whole: There were vaccine-associated CD4 TCRs across spike, dominant at 160-218 and 743-854. Spike-specific TCRs gained breadth and depth after people received two AZD1222 doses. Sampling captured repertoires only after the peak T cell response. Females outnumbered males among donors, who were mostly white British; clonal diversity was possibly underestimated.

Concerning this clone itself: The target antigen is unknown.

Profiled with immunoSEQ multiplex PCR; TCRdb holds only in-frame clones, not every one. The sample shows approximately 130,000 clones, about 86% of them seen only once. V lost 0 bases and J lost 3; bases outside the gene matches: 1. Looked up from germline, CDR1 is SGHNT and CDR2 is YENEEA. CDR3 size: 17 residues. This specimen was peripheral blood, taken 28 days after the second AZD1222 dose. V gene TRBV11-3 combines with J gene TRBJ2-6, with 11 bases that match TRBD1. The source of this sequence is an adult who received the AZD1222 COVID-19 vaccine. The DNA of the CDR3 is TGTGCCAGCAGCTTAGAGGGACAGGGGGGTGGGGCCAACGTCCTGACTTTC. Protein sequence: CASSLEGQGGGANVLTF.